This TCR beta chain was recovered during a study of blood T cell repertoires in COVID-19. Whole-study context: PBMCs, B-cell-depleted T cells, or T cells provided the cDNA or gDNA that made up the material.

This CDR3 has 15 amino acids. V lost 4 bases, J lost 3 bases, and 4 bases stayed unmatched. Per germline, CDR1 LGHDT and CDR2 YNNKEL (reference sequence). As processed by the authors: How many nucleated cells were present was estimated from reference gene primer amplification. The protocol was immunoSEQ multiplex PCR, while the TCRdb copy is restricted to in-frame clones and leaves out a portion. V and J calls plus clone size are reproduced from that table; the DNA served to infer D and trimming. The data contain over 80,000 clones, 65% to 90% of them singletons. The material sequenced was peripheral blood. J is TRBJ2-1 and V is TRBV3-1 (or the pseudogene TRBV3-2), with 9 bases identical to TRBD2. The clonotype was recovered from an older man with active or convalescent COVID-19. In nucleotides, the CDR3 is TGTGCCAGCAGCCTTAGCGGGAGCTTCTACAATGAGCAGTTCTTC. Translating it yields CASSLSGSFYNEQFF.